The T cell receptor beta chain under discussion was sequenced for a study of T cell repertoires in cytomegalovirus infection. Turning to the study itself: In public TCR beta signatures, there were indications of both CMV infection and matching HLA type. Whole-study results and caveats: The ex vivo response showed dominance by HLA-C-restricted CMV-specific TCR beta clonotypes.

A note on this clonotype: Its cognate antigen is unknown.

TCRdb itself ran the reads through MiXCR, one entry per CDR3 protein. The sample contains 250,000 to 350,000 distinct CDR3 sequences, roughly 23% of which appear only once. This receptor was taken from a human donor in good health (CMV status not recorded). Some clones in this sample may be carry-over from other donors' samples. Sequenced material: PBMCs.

CDR3 in amino acids: CASSFLGVRNTEAFF. Written as DNA, the CDR3 is TGTGCCAGCAGCTTCCTCGGCGTCCGGAACACTGAAGCTTTCTTT. The chain combines TRBV7-2 with TRBJ1-1; unclear D gene. The CDR3 runs to 15 residues. Germline-derived CDR1 and CDR2 are SGHTA and FQGNSA. V was trimmed by 3 bases and J by 1 base, leaving 12 bases between them. The full variable domain, its missing parts supplied by reference TRBV7-2 and TRBJ1-1, is GAGVSQSPSNKVTEKGKDVELRCDPISGHTALYWYRQSLGQGLEFLIYFQGNSAPDKSGLPSDRFSAERTGGSVSTLTIQRTQQEDSAVYLCASSFLGVRNTEAFFGQGTRLTVV.